This note documents a single T cell receptor (beta chain) sequence. This receptor's antigen is unknown. No base quality values were provided; no much bigger clone lies one nucleotide off. The sample's time point label is to be understood as: after dendritic cell vaccination, including at tumor progression/relapse. To be selected, patients needed enough residual fresh-frozen tumor tissue and more than two years of available survival data. Molecular status otherwise varied across the glioblastoma patients, but none of them carried an isocitrate dehydrogenase mutation. PBMC were collected before vaccination, two weeks after the third vaccination, and at tumor progression if tumor progression occurred. Genomic DNA was extracted with the Qiagen DNeasy Blood extraction Kit. This sample is part of a study of glioma-infiltrating T cells after dendritic cell vaccination (dated by TCRdb to the mid-2010s). For the wider study: A cohort of 15 or so glioblastoma patients from Phase I and II dendritic cell vaccination trials was included, of whom 9 were newly diagnosed and 6 had recurrent disease. Autologous tumor lysate-pulsed dendritic cell vaccination was administered to the patients between about 2003 and 2012. Tumor-infiltrating lymphocyte content was quantified and tumor and blood repertoires were compared in dendritic cell-vaccinated glioblastoma patients by deep sequencing of TCR beta CDR3 regions. The vaccine was prepared from monocyte-derived dendritic cells that were cultured for roughly seven days with IL-4 and GM-CSF and then pulsed overnight with autologous tumor lysate. Each patient got three intradermal injections of the dendritic cell vaccine, spaced at biweekly intervals, in the arm below the axilla. Survival after dendritic cell vaccination was correlated with TCR sequencing metrics, such as TIL content and the overlap between tumor and blood repertoires. Broader findings and caveats from the paper: The three-group TCR overlap response model was described as speculative and requiring prospective validation. After dendritic cell vaccination, a higher estimated pretreatment TIL content predicted longer time to progression and longer overall survival. The cohort was small and heterogeneous, with few patients having full blood and tumor sets and even fewer initial-recurrent tumor pairs. TCR clonality showed no direct relationship with survival, which suggests that a diverse polyclonal response may matter.

V lost 8 bases and J lost 7 bases; the stretch between them is 20 bases long. The germline V gene encodes CDR1 SNHLY and CDR2 FYNNEI. The CDR3 spans 15 residues, from the cysteine through the phenylalanine. Only the CDR3 DNA stays, 45 bases, in frame from base 1. The immunoSEQ assay amplified TCRB CDR3 regions from around 2 micrograms of genomic DNA, or from all available DNA when less than that amount was available. For multiplex PCR, 60 forward primers for TCR V beta segments and 13 reverse primers for J beta segments were used. To estimate the number of reads per starting template, synthetic control templates were added to each sample at limiting dilution. The Illumina HiSeq System generated 87 bp sequencing reads. Per the original workflow: PCR and sequencing errors were removed by a nearest neighbor algorithm that merged closely related sequences. TCR overlap was defined as the percentage of unique tumor TCR beta sequences that were also found in the peripheral blood of the same patient. TCRdb obtained this table from immuneACCESS and retained in-frame rearrangements with V and J assigned. These tables miss some clones; where compared with another copy, unresolved V genes account for less than half of the shortfall, and the remainder is unexplained. The V and J calls and clone size are taken from that table; D and trimming were inferred from the DNA. Present in this sample are approximately 90,000 clones, approximately 78% of which were seen just once. The biggest ten clones account for approximately 2% of the sample.

The chain was built from TRBV2 and TRBJ1-4, with the D gene too uncertain to name. The clonotype comes from a human donor with glioblastoma. Source: blood, taken after dendritic cell vaccination. The encoded CDR3 is CASVATYYTSEKLFF. The DNA is TGTGCCAGCGTCGCCACCTACTACACGTCTGAAAAACTGTTTTTT.